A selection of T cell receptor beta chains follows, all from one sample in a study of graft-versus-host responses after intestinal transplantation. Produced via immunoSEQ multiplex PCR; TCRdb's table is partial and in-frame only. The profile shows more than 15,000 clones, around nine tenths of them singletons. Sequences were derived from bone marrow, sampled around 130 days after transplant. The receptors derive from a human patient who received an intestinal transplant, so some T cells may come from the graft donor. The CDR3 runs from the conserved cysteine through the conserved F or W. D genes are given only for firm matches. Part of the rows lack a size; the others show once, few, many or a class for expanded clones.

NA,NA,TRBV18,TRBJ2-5,TGTGCCAGCTCACCCGGTGGGCTGCAAGAGACCCAGTACTTC,CASSPGGLQETQYF
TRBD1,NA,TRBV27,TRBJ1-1,TGTGCCAGCAGTCGGACAGGGTGGAACACTGAAGCTTTCTTT,CASSRTGWNTEAFF
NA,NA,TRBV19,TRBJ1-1,TGTGCCAGTAGTTACTACACTGAAGCTTTCTTT,CASSYYTEAFF
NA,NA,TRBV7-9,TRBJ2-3,TGTGCCAGCAGCCCTCTAGACCGCGGGGCAGATACGCAGTATTTT,CASSPLDRGADTQYF
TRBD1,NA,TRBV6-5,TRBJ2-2,TGTGCCAGCAGTTACAGGGGGCTCACCGGGGAGCTGTTTTTT,CASSYRGLTGELFF
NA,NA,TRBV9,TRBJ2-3,TGTGCCAGCGGGGGGAGCACAGATACGCAGTATTTT,CASGGSTDTQYF
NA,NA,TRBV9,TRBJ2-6,TGTGCCAGTGGTCCCGGGGCCAACGTCCTGACTTTC,CASGPGANVLTF
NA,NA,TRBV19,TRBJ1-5,TGTGCCAGTCCTATAAGTCCGGGGGCTTCGGATCAGCCCCAGCATTTT,CASPISPGASDQPQHF
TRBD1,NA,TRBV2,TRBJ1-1,TGTGCCAGCAGCCAGGGGGATGGGGGGAACACTGAAGCTTTCTTT,CASSQGDGGNTEAFF
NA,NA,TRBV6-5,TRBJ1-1,TGTGCCAGCAGCTACAGGAACACTGAAGCTTTCTTT,CASSYRNTEAFF
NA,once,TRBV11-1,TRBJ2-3,TGTGCCAGCAGCTTGGAGGGGGGCCACGGGGCAGATACGCAGTATTTT,CASSLEGGHGADTQYF
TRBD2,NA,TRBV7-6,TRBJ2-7,TGTGCCAGCAGCCCTGGGACTACTGTCAGCTCCTACGAGCAGTACTTC,CASSPGTTVSSYEQYF
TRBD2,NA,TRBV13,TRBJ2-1,TGTGCCAGCAGCCCGGGACTAGCGCCCAATGAGCAGTTCTTC,CASSPGLAPNEQFF
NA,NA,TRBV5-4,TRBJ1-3,TGTGCCAGCAGTCTCCGTGGAGGGAGCGCTGGAAACACCATATATTTT,CASSLRGGSAGNTIYF
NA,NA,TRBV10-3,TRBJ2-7,TGTGCCATCAGTGAGTCCTTAGGGAGGCCTTGGTACGAGCAGTACTTC,CAISESLGRPWYEQYF
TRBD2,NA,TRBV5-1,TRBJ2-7,TGCGCCAGCAGCATGGGACTAGTGATCGACGAGCAGTACTTC,CASSMGLVIDEQYF
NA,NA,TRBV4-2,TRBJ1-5,TGTGCCAGCAGCCAAGAGTCGGACAGTAGCAATCAGCCCCAGCATTTT,CASSQESDSSNQPQHF
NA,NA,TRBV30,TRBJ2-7,TGTGCCTGGAGTGCGGAGGGACACGAGCAGTACTTC,CAWSAEGHEQYF
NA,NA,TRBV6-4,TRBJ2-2,TGTGCCAGCAGTGAGGGGAACACCGGGGAGCTGTTTTTT,CASSEGNTGELFF
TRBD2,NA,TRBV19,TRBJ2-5,TGTGCCAGTAGTATAGGGACTAGCGGGACCAAAAGTAGAAGAGAGGCCCAGTACTTC,CASSIGTSGTKSRREAQYF
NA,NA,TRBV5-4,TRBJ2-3,TGTGCCAGTACCGATACGGAGCTTAGCACAGATACGCAGTATTTT,CASTDTELSTDTQYF
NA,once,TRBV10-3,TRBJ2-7,TGTGCCATTCAAGCCGAGTACGAGCAGTACTTC,CAIQAEYEQYF
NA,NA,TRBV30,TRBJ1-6,TGTGCCTGGAGTCCCGGAACAGCTAATTCACCCCTCCACTTT,CAWSPGTANSPLHF
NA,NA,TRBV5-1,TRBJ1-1,TGCGCCAGCAGCTTTGGACAGATGAACACTGAAGCTTTCTTT,CASSFGQMNTEAFF
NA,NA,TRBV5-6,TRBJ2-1,TGTGCCAGCAGCTTCTCTCGGCCCCAGGAGCAGTTCTTC,CASSFSRPQEQFF
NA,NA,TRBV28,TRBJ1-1,TGTGCCAGCAGTCCCGTGAGGATGGGCACTGAAGCTTTCTTT,CASSPVRMGTEAFF
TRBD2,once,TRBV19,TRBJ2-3,TGTGCCAGTAGACAACTAGCGGGGCACACAGATACGCAGTATTTT,CASRQLAGHTDTQYF
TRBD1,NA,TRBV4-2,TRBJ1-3,TGTGCCAGCAGCCTTGACCCGGGACAGGGATACTCTGGAAACACCATATATTTT,CASSLDPGQGYSGNTIYF
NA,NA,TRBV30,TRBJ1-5,TGTGCCTGGAGCCTAAGCGGACTTCTGGCGGGTCAGCCCCAGCATTTT,CAWSLSGLLAGQPQHF
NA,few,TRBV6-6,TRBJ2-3,TGTGCCAGCAGTTACTCTTTGGGTAGTCGGACGCAGTATTTT,CASSYSLGSRTQYF
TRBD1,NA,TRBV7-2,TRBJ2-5,TGTGCCAGCAGCTCGGGACAGTTTAGGGAGACCCAGTACTTC,CASSSGQFRETQYF
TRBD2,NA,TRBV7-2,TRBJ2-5,TGTGCCAGCAGCTTAGGGGTTAGGACTAGCGGACAAGAGACCCAGTACTTC,CASSLGVRTSGQETQYF
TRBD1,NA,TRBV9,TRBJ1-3,TGTGCCAGCAGACCTGACAGGGACTCTGGAAACACCATATATTTT,CASRPDRDSGNTIYF
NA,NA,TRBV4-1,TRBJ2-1,TGCGCCAGCAGCCAATTCGTGCTGATCCCATACAATGAGCAGTTCTTC,CASSQFVLIPYNEQFF
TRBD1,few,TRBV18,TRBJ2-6,TGTGCCAGCTCACCACGGCCGACAGGGTTTCAGGGGGCCAACGTCCTGACTTTC,CASSPRPTGFQGANVLTF
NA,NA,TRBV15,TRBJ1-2,TGTGCCACCAGAAGTACGGAGGACTATGGCTACACCTTC,CATRSTEDYGYTF
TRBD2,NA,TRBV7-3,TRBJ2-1,TGTGCCAGCAGCTTGGCTAGCGGGACGGGGCCCTACAATGAGCAGTTCTTC,CASSLASGTGPYNEQFF
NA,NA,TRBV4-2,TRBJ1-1,TGTGCCAGCAGCCAAGCCAGAAACCTTGAAGCTTTCTTT,CASSQARNLEAFF
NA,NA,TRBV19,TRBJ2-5,TGTGCCAGTAGCGTACAGGGTTCCCAAGAGACCCAGTACTTC,CASSVQGSQETQYF
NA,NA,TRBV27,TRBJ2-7,TGTGCCAGCAGTCTCTTCTTACGGCCCGGCGGCATCGAGCAGTACTTC,CASSLFLRPGGIEQYF
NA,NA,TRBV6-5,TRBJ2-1,TGTGCCAGCAGTTACCTGGGGAGCTCCTACAATGAGCAGTTCTTC,CASSYLGSSYNEQFF
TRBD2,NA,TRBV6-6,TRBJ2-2,TGTGCCAGCAGTTACTCACTAGCGGACACCGGGGAGCTGTTTTTT,CASSYSLADTGELFF
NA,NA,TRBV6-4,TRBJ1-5,TGTGCCACCAAAGTAGCCCAAGAAAGGGATAGCAATCAGCCCCAGCATTTT,CATKVAQERDSNQPQHF
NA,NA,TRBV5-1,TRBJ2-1,TGCGCCAGCAGCCAGGGACGTAGCCGTTACAATGAGCAGTTCTTC,CASSQGRSRYNEQFF
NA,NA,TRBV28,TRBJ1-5,TGTGCCAGCACCACTACCGCCAGGGTACAGCCCCAGCATTTT,CASTTTARVQPQHF
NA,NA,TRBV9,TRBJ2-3,TGTGCCAGCAGCGCGGGGCCGGGAGCCCCAGATACGCAGTATTTT,CASSAGPGAPDTQYF
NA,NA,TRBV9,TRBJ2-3,TGTGCCAGCAGCGCCCCGGCGGGTAGGCAGTATTTT,CASSAPAGRQYF
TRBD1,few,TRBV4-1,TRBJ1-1,TGCGCCAGCAGCCTTACCGAGACAGGGGTCACTGAAGCTTTCTTT,CASSLTETGVTEAFF
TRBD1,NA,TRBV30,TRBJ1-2,TGTGCCTGGAGTGTCGGGACAGGGTTTGGGGGTGGCTACACCTTC,CAWSVGTGFGGGYTF
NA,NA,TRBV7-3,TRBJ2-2,TGTGCCAGCAGCCTGAGTTTTGCCGGGGAGCTGTTTTTT,CASSLSFAGELFF
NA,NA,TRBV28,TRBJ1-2,TGTGCCAGCAGTTTACCACCTAACTATGGCTACACCTTC,CASSLPPNYGYTF
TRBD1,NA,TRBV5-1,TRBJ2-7,TGCGCCAGCAGATCCCACGACAGGGGCGAGCAGTACTTC,CASRSHDRGEQYF
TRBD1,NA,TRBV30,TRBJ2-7,TGTGCCTGGCGTAGGGGACAGCTTTCCTACGAGCAGTACTTC,CAWRRGQLSYEQYF
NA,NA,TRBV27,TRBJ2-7,TGTGCCAGCAGTTTACACTGGGACAACTACGAGCAGTACTTC,CASSLHWDNYEQYF
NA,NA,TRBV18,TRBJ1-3,TGTGCCAGCTCACTATCCACGAGCTCTGGAAACACCATATATTTT,CASSLSTSSGNTIYF
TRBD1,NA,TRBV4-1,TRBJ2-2,TGCGCCAGCAGCCTCGAGAAGACAGGGGGTTTCAGGAGCACCGGGGAGCTGTTTTTT,CASSLEKTGGFRSTGELFF
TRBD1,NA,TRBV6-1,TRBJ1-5,TGTGCCAGCGGGACAGGCCATAGCAATCAGCCCCAGCATTTT,CASGTGHSNQPQHF
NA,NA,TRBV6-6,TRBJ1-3,TGTGCCACTTCAAGGGACGACTCTGGAAACACCATATATTTT,CATSRDDSGNTIYF
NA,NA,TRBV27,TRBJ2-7,TGTGCCAGCAGTTACGGACTAACCTACGAGCAGTACTTC,CASSYGLTYEQYF